Shown below are 13 T cell receptor beta chains from a single sample sequenced in a study of T cells in Graves' hyperthyroidism and ophthalmopathy. RNA transcripts were the template for amplifying TCR beta CDR3 regions. HTBI primers were employed in a first-round RT-PCR of the TCR CDR3. TCRdb re-analysed the multiplex PCR reads in MiXCR, keeping a single row per CDR3 protein. The repertoire holds 500,000 to 650,000 distinct CDR3 sequences, with more than 12% as singletons. Sample: blood. The receptors originated from a woman between 45 and 60 years old with Graves' ophthalmopathy.

At least ten counts were recorded for this clonotype. The chain carries TRBV30 and TRBJ2-1; 11 bases are shared with TRBD2. Germline V gene lookup returns CDR1 GTSNPN and CDR2 SVGIG (reference sequence). V lost 2 bases, J lost 4 bases, and 7 bases stayed unmatched. CDR3 size: 16 residues. DNA for the CDR3: TGTGCCTGGAGTCCTGCCGGGACTAGCGGTTACAATGAGCAGTTCTTC. Amino acids: CAWSPAGTSGYNEQFF.

This clonotype occurred many times. This sequence joins TRBV28 and TRBJ1-2; D might be TRBD1 (6 bases). The V gene lost 6 bases and the J gene lost 7 bases, with 12 bases spanning the gap. The V gene's germline CDR1 is MDHEN and CDR2 SYDVKM. The CDR3 runs 12 residues. The CDR3 region is CASRTGTSGYTF. CDR3 nucleotides: TGTGCCAGCAGGACAGGAACAAGTGGCTACACCTTC.

This clonotype was seen many times. The J gene is TRBJ2-7, the V gene TRBV6-6, with D unresolved. The CDR3 totals 12 residues. Per the germline V gene, CDR1 is MNHNY and CDR2 is SVGAGI (reference sequence). The V end was cut by 2 bases, the J end by 3 bases, with 5 bases between. The CDR3 region has the DNA TGTGCCAGCAGTTACAACAACTACGAGCAGTACTTC. This gives the protein CASSYNNYEQYF.

V and J are TRBV24-1 and TRBJ1-2; tentative D call: TRBD1 (6 bases). Trimming cost V 4 bases and J 8 bases, with 16 bases left between them. Germline lookup yields CDR1 KGHDR and CDR2 SFDVKD. The CDR3 spans 14 residues. The CDR3 loop is CATSDPDRTGGYTF. The CDR3 DNA is TGTGCCACCAGTGACCCCGACAGGACGGGGGGCTACACCTTC.

This clonotype occurred many times. The chain combines TRBV6-1 with TRBJ2-1, with TRBD2 matching 13 bases. This CDR3 has 15 amino acids. Germline V CDR1 and CDR2: MNHNS, SASEGT. V shed 5 bases and J 8 bases; nucleotides not matched to a gene: 6. CDR3 nucleotide sequence: TGTGCCAGCAGTTCACGGACTAGCGGGAGCTATGAGCAGTTCTTC. This gives the protein CASSSRTSGSYEQFF.

V and J are TRBV9 and TRBJ1-2, with 7 bases that match TRBD1. After removal of 0 bases from V and 8 bases from J, the junction contained 19 bases not matched to a gene. The germline V gene has CDR1 SGDLS and CDR2 YYNGEE. This CDR3 contains 18 residues. The CDR3 spells CASSVGSRGGSEPGGYTF. DNA for the CDR3: TGTGCCAGCAGCGTAGGATCCAGGGGGGGTTCAGAGCCGGGAGGCTACACCTTC.

The chain uses TRBV28 and TRBJ2-2, with no clear D. V lost 7 bases and J lost 3, with 6 bases in between. Per the germline V gene, CDR1 is MDHEN and CDR2 is SYDVKM. The CDR3 consists of 12 residues. The CDR3: CASKQYTGELFF. DNA of the CDR3: TGTGCCAGCAAACAATACACCGGGGAGCTGTTTTTT.

V gene TRBV20-1 combines with J gene TRBJ2-6; 12 bases line up with TRBD1. The trim removed 0 bases at V and 0 bases at J, leaving 12 bases unmatched. Germline CDR1 and CDR2: DFQATT and SNEGSKA (reference sequence). This CDR3 contains 21 residues. The CDR3 DNA reads as TGCAGTGCTAGAGATCTAAGGCCCGGGACAGGGGGCATCTCTGGGGCCAACGTCCTGACTTTC. As protein: CSARDLRPGTGGISGANVLTF.

This clonotype has ten or more counts. The chain combines TRBV28 with TRBJ2-6; D may be TRBD1 or TRBD2 (7 bases each). The CDR3 consists of 15 residues. Germline values: CDR1 MDHEN, CDR2 SYDVKM. Trimming left V 7 bases short and J 0 bases short, with 10 bases between. CDR3 residues: CASTRGGSGANVLTF. The CDR3 nucleotides are TGTGCCAGCACCAGGGGGGGCTCTGGGGCCAACGTCCTGACTTTC.

This clonotype was seen repeatedly, ten times or more. The rearrangement links TRBV12-5 to TRBJ1-1; 11 bases line up with TRBD1. V gave up 3 bases and J gave up 3 bases; unmatched junction bases: 6. The CDR3 has 16 amino acids. The germline V gene has CDR1 LGHNT and CDR2 FRNRAP. The CDR3 coding sequence is TGTGCTAGTGGTTTTGGGACAGGGGGTAGGGACACTGAAGCTTTCTTT. Translated, it gives CASGFGTGGRDTEAFF.

Comment on this clonotype: A read error is possible here, since a much larger clone lies one base away. This chain joins TRBV6-1 and TRBJ2-1; no clear D. The CDR3 is made up of 13 amino acids. The germline V gene encodes CDR1 MNHNS and CDR2 SASEGT. This CDR3 is CASSGVAYDEQFF. CDR3 in DNA: TGTGCCAGCAGTGGGGTGGCCTACGATGAGCAGTTCTTC.

This clonotype was counted many times. The chain combines TRBV2 with TRBJ1-5, with 8 bases fitting TRBD1. After removal of 6 bases from V and 6 bases from J, the junction contained 4 bases not matched to a gene. CDR3 size: 13 residues. The germline gives CDR1 SNHLY, CDR2 FYNNEI. CDR3 in amino acids: CASRDRAVQPQHF. CDR3 in DNA: TGTGCCAGCAGGGACAGGGCGGTTCAGCCCCAGCATTTT.

The rearrangement links TRBV12-5 to TRBJ2-5, with 7 bases that match TRBD1. The V gene end was trimmed by 7 bases and the J gene end by 0 bases; junction bases not matched to a gene: 5. In germline, CDR1 is LGHNT, CDR2 FRNRAP. There are 14 residues in the CDR3. The CDR3 sequence is CASAKGQYQETQYF. In DNA, the CDR3 is TGTGCTAGTGCCAAGGGACAGTACCAAGAGACCCAGTACTTC. Filled out from reference TRBV12-5 and TRBJ2-5, the complete variable domain reads DARVTQTPRHKVTEMGQEVTMRCQPILGHNTVFWYRQTMMQGLELLAYFRNRAPLDDSGMPKDRFSAEMPDATLATLKIQPSEPRDSAVYFCASAKGQYQETQYFGPGTRLLVL.